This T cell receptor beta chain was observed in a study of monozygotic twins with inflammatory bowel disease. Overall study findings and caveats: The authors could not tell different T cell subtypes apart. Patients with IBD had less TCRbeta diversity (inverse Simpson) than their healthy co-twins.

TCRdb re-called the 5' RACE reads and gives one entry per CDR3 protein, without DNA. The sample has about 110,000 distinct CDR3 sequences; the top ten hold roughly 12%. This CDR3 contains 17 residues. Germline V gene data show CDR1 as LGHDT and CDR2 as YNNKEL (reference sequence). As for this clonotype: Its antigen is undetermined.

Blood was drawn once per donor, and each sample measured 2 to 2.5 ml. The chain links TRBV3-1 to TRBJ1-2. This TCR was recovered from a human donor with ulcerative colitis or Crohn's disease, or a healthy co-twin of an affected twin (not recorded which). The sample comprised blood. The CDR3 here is CASSQGTDARSNYGYTF. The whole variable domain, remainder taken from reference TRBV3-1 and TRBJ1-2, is DTAVSQTPKYLVTQMGNDKSIKCEQNLGHDTMYWYKQDSKKFLKIMFSYNNKELIINETVPNRFSPKSPDKAHLNLHINSLELGDSAVYFCASSQGTDARSNYGYTFGSGTRLTVV.